This T cell receptor (beta chain) was captured by sequencing in a study of radiation and T cells in renal cell carcinoma. Whole-study context: Nephrectomy followed 15 Gy stereotactic body radiation by 4 weeks. Study results and limitations: Top tumor clonotypes rose in blood 2 weeks post-radiation, then contracted.

A remark on this clone: Its target is unknown.

The length of the CDR3 is 16 residues. V was clipped by 3 bases and J by 5 bases; unmatched bases: 7. Germline loops: CDR1 SGHVS, CDR2 FNYEAQ. Data came from immunoSEQ multiplex PCR; TCRdb stores just in-frame clones and leaves some out. This sample carries roughly 130,000 clones, 88% of them seen once, and the ten largest clones take 5.8%. Noted time point: blood 2 weeks post-SBRT. Sample treatment: 15 Gy SBRT to primary tumor, nephrectomy 4 weeks later. Blood was sampled at baseline, 2 weeks and 4 weeks after SBRT. Clear cell pathology was present in this patient's renal cell carcinoma. The TCR comes from a woman in her 70s with renal cell carcinoma. The sequencing here drew on blood, taken from a patient whose treatment included radiotherapy and nephrectomy. The rearrangement joins TRBV7-6 to TRBJ2-2, with 9 nucleotides matching TRBD2. The CDR3 reads CASSLVSGGGTGELFF. CDR3 nucleotide sequence: TGTGCCAGCAGCTTGGTTAGCGGGGGAGGAACCGGGGAGCTGTTTTTT.